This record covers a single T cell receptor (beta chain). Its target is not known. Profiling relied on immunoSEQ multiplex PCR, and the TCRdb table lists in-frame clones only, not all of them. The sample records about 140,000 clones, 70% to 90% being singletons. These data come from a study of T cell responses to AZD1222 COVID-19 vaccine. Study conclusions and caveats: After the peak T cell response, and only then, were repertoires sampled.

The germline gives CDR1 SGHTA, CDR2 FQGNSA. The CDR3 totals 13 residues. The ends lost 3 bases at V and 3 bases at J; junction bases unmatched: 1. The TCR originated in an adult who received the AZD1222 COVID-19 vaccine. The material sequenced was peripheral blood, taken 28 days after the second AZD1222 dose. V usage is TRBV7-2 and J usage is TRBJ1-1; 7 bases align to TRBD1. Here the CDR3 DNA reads TGTGCCAGCAGCTTCCAGGGGGACACTGAAGCTTTCTTT. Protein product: CASSFQGDTEAFF.